The 18 T cell receptor beta chains presented below share a single source sample, sequenced in a study of T cell responses to AZD1222 COVID-19 vaccine. The table came from immunoSEQ multiplex PCR; TCRdb's copy has only in-frame clones and leaves some out. The repertoire consists of about 97,000 clones, with over 75% occurring once and the leading ten covering 1% to 1.5%. This specimen was peripheral blood, taken on day 0 of AZD1222 vaccination. The receptors originated from an adult in good health.

The chain joins TRBV30 to TRBJ2-1; D assignment may be TRBD1 or TRBD2 (5 bases each). Deletions cut 6 bases from V and 4 bases from J, with 16 bases between. CDR1 and CDR2 (germline): GTSNPN, SVGIG (reference sequence). The CDR3 consists of 14 residues. CDR3 DNA: TGTGCCTGTTCTCCCGGGACGGAATACAATGAGCAGTTCTTC. The encoded protein is CACSPGTEYNEQFF.

The chain carries TRBV5-4 and TRBJ1-1; D might be TRBD1 (6 bases). The germline CDR1 and CDR2 sequences are SGHNT and YYREEE (reference sequence). V gave up 5 bases and J gave up 5 bases, with 16 bases separating them. There are 14 residues in the CDR3. The CDR3 sequence: CASRRQALGTEAFF. CDR3 in DNA: TGTGCCAGCAGGCGACAGGCCTTGGGGACTGAAGCTTTCTTT.

The J gene is TRBJ1-6, the V gene TRBV2; no clear D gene. This CDR3 has 12 residues. Per germline, CDR1 SNHLY and CDR2 FYNNEI. The germline V and J ends were trimmed by 11 bases and 4 bases, with 9 bases remaining between them. The CDR3 DNA reads TGTGCCTCTGGGGATTATAATTCACCCCTCCACTTT. It is translated as CASGDYNSPLHF. The complete variable domain, with remaining parts taken from reference TRBV2 and TRBJ1-6, reads EPEVTQTPSHQVTQMGQEVILRCVPISNHLYFYWYRQILGQKVEFLVSFYNNEISEKSEIFDDQFSVERPDGSNFTLKIRSTKLEDSAMYFCASGDYNSPLHFGNGTRLTVT.

V usage is TRBV7-7 and J usage is TRBJ2-2; the D is unclear. The V gene's germline CDR1 is SSHAT and CDR2 FNYEAQ (reference sequence). V lost 1 base to trimming and J lost 2 bases, with 5 bases between them. CDR3 length: 14 residues. The CDR3 bases are TGTGCCAGCAGCTTAGAGGGAAACACCGGGGAGCTGTTTTTT. Protein: CASSLEGNTGELFF.

In its sample, this clone was seen once. The chain uses TRBV7-9 and TRBJ2-1; D ambiguous. V was pared by 3 bases and J by 4 bases, with 7 bases between. The CDR3 loop spans 13 amino acids. Germline assignment: CDR1 SEHNR and CDR2 FQNEAQ (reference sequence). The CDR3 sequence is CASSLLAYNEQFF. The CDR3, as DNA: TGTGCCAGCAGCTTGTTGGCGTACAATGAGCAGTTCTTC.

The rearrangement uses TRBV7-9 and TRBJ1-3; D not certain. The CDR3 consists of 17 residues. Trimming shortened V by 5 bases and J by 4 bases, and 21 bases separated the two germline ends. Germline-derived CDR1 and CDR2 are SEHNR and FQNEAQ (reference sequence). The CDR3 DNA reads TGTGCCAGCAGCCCCACGCCGGGAGAAGAATTGGGAAACACCATATATTTT. This gives the protein CASSPTPGEELGNTIYF.

The chain has TRBV19 and TRBJ2-3, with no clear D. Germline-derived CDR1 and CDR2 are LNHDA and SQIVND (reference sequence). V lost 7 bases and J 4 bases, leaving 12 bases between the germline ends. CDR3 size: 13 residues. The CDR3 sequence: CASNLGWADTQYF. CDR3 coding DNA: TGTGCCAGTAATCTCGGCTGGGCAGATACGCAGTATTTT.

As concerns this clone: One end of the junction is discordant with germline, which a read error may explain. V gene TRBV3-1 (or the pseudogene TRBV3-2) combines with J gene TRBJ1-1, with D perhaps matching TRBD1 (5 bases). Germline values: CDR1 LGHDT, CDR2 YNNKEL (reference sequence). CDR3 length equals 13 residues. The CDR3 nucleotides are TGTGCCAGCAGCGATCCGGGGACGACGTGGTTTGTCTTT. Protein: CASSDPGTTWFVF.

In this sample, this clone turned up once. This chain uses TRBV3-1 (or the pseudogene TRBV3-2) with TRBJ2-1, with unresolved D. V lost 9 bases to trimming and J lost 4 bases, with 10 bases between them. Per germline, CDR1 LGHDT and CDR2 YNNKEL (reference sequence). The CDR3 has 12 residues. The CDR3 region is CASSPQYNEQFF. CDR3 in DNA: TGTGCCAGTTCTCCGCAGTACAATGAGCAGTTCTTC.

The rearrangement links TRBV28 to TRBJ2-7, with D possibly being TRBD1 (5 bases). The CDR3 runs to 13 residues. The germline V gene encodes CDR1 MDHEN and CDR2 SYDVKM. Trimming pared 4 bases from V and 4 bases from J, leaving 11 bases between. CDR3 DNA: TGTGCCAGCAGTTCTGGACACCTTTACGAGCAGTACTTC. Translating gives CASSSGHLYEQYF.

J is TRBJ1-1 and V is TRBV7-9, with D hard to call. V lost 1 base to trimming and J lost 0 bases, with 9 bases between them. Per germline, CDR1 SEHNR and CDR2 FQNEAQ (reference sequence). CDR3 length equals 15 residues. Written as DNA, the CDR3 is TGTGCCAGCAGCTTAGAGAGACTGATGAACACTGAAGCTTTCTTT. Translated: CASSLERLMNTEAFF.

The chain uses TRBV27 and TRBJ1-3; D remains unclear. Germline loops: CDR1 MNHEY, CDR2 SMNVEV (reference sequence). V was pared by 6 bases and J by 4 bases, with 10 bases between. CDR3 length: 13 amino acids. CDR3 amino acids: CASRQLGGNTIYF. In DNA form, the CDR3 reads TGTGCCAGCAGACAACTGGGAGGAAACACCATATATTTT.

The chain has TRBV28 and TRBJ2-7; 8 nucleotides agree with TRBD1. CDR1 is MDHEN and CDR2 is SYDVKM in the germline V gene. V was clipped by 10 bases and J by 2 bases; unmatched bases: 10. The CDR3 has 14 residues. In DNA, the CDR3 is TGTGCCATTCCGGGACAGGCTTTTCCCTACGAGCAGTACTTC. This encodes CAIPGQAFPYEQYF.

The chain uses TRBV6-6 and TRBJ1-6, with a tentative D call TRBD1 (6 bases). V was clipped by 2 bases and J by 7 bases, with 12 bases between them. CDR1 is MNHNY, CDR2 SVGAGI, per germline (reference sequence). This CDR3 has 15 amino acids. The CDR3 is CASSYRRDTNSPLHF. CDR3 nucleotide sequence: TGTGCCAGCAGTTACCGCCGGGACACCAATTCACCCCTCCACTTT.

The chain uses TRBV6-5 and TRBJ1-2; 8 positions match TRBD1. The CDR3 loop spans 16 amino acids. CDR1 and CDR2 from the germline V gene are MNHEY and SVGAGI. After removal of 0 bases from V and 2 bases from J, the junction contained 5 bases not matched to a gene. CDR3 DNA: TGTGCCAGCAGTTACTCAGGGACAGGAGTAAACTATGGCTACACCTTC. Translated, it gives CASSYSGTGVNYGYTF.

This clone was observed a few times. V gene TRBV9 combines with J gene TRBJ2-5; 8 bases line up with TRBD1. J gave up 1 base and V 2 bases, and 1 base lay outside the gene matches. CDR1 is SGDLS, CDR2 YYNGEE, per germline. CDR3 size: 14 residues. The CDR3 loop reads CASSVDRAQETQYF. The CDR3 nucleotides read TGTGCCAGCAGCGTGGACAGGGCCCAAGAGACCCAGTACTTC.

The chain has TRBV4-2 and TRBJ2-3, with TRBD1 matching 9 bases. Per the germline V gene, CDR1 is LGHNA and CDR2 is YNFKEQ. The CDR3 loop spans 15 amino acids. V dropped 0 bases and J dropped 12; count of bases not matched to a gene: 10. This CDR3 reads CASSQDLGTGLIQYF. The CDR3 DNA is TGTGCCAGCAGCCAAGATCTGGGGACAGGGCTAATTCAGTATTTT.

This clone was recorded a few times. This chain connects TRBV10-2 to TRBJ1-6; 8 bases are shared with TRBD1. The CDR3 is 15 amino acids. V was pared by 0 bases and J by 10 bases, with 5 bases of the junction left unmatched. Germline-derived CDR1 and CDR2 are WSHSY and SAAADI. The DNA of the CDR3 is TGCGCCAGCAGTGAGTCGCAGGGGGCAGGGTCACCCCTCCACTTT. Protein product: CASSESQGAGSPLHF.